The T cell receptor beta chain under discussion was sequenced for a study of blood T cell repertoires in COVID-19. The data were produced by immunoSEQ multiplex PCR, yet TCRdb's version contains in-frame clones alone and is incomplete. This sample carries fewer than 500,000 clones, about 85% of them seen once, and the ten largest clones take roughly 0.72%. V was shortened by 4 bases and J by 7 bases, with 18 bases between the two germline ends. Germline CDR1 is GTSNPN and CDR2 is SVGIG (reference sequence). The CDR3 contains 14 residues. The clonotype originates from a woman aged 18-29 years who had recovered from COVID-19. Sample: PBMCs or T cells enriched from blood (not recorded which). The gene calls are TRBV30 and TRBJ2-3; D may be TRBD1 (5 bases). CDR3 amino acids: CAWTKIRQTYTQYF. The CDR3 region has the DNA TGTGCCTGGACAAAAATCCGACAGACATATACGCAGTATTTT.